These 20 T cell receptor beta chains share one sample of origin, sequenced in a study of early T cells in non-severe SARS-CoV-2 infection. TCRdb re-derived calls from the 5' RACE reads in MiXCR, one entry per CDR3 protein. In the table there are about 100,000 distinct CDR3 sequences, approximately 13% of which are singletons. Material for sequencing was whole blood. The receptors here all came from an adult who was a healthcare worker with PCR-confirmed SARS-CoV-2 infection or an uninfected control (not recorded which).

This clonotype was seen many times. This chain uses TRBV28 with TRBJ2-1; D ambiguous. The CDR3 is made up of 15 amino acids. The germline gives CDR1 MDHEN, CDR2 SYDVKM. V lost 1 base and J lost 13, with 20 bases in between. DNA for the CDR3: TGTGCCAGCAGTTTATTCGGTTCGTCGAGAGTTGAACAGTTCTTC. The encoded protein is CASSLFGSSRVEQFF.

This clonotype was counted many times. The J gene is TRBJ2-1, the V gene TRBV4-1; 8 nucleotides line up with TRBD2. With 0 bases clipped from V and 7 bases from J, the junction kept 14 bases outside the gene matches. The CDR3 extends over 18 amino acids. Germline V gives CDR1 MGHRA, CDR2 YSYEKL. As DNA, the CDR3 is TGCGCCAGCAGCCAAGAGAGGTCGGGGACTAGGGGGAGGAATGAGCAGTTCTTC. This gives the protein CASSQERSGTRGRNEQFF.

The sample holds many counts of this clonotype. This chain joins TRBV6-5 and TRBJ2-1; D is perhaps TRBD1 (8 bases). Germline V CDR1 and CDR2: MNHEY, SVGAGI. The V gene lost 6 bases and the J gene lost 2 bases, with 14 bases spanning the gap. CDR3 size: 15 residues. The CDR3 nucleotides are TGTGCCAGCAGCGAAACAGGGGGGGCCTACAATGAGCAGTTCTTC. Protein: CASSETGGAYNEQFF.

The chain employs TRBV28 and TRBJ2-7; D call uncertain. This CDR3 region has 13 residues. V lost 5 bases and J lost 1, with 9 bases in between. Germline V CDR1 and CDR2: MDHEN, SYDVKM. The CDR3 reads CASSPTSSYEQYF. The CDR3 nucleotides read TGTGCCAGCAGTCCCACATCTTCCTACGAGCAGTACTTC.

The chain combines TRBV3-1 with TRBJ2-1, with D possibly TRBD2 on 6 matching bases. V lost 4 bases, J lost 0 bases, and 16 bases lay in between. Germline V lookup: CDR1 LGHDT, CDR2 YNNKEL (reference sequence). The CDR3 length is 17 residues. The CDR3, as DNA: TGTGCCAGCAGCCGGGGGGACCCCTGGAGCTCCTACAATGAGCAGTTCTTC. Its protein is CASSRGDPWSSYNEQFF.

This clonotype was observed many times. This chain joins TRBV4-1 and TRBJ2-2; D gene uncertain. Germline V gene data show CDR1 as MGHRA and CDR2 as YSYEKL. V lost 1 base and J lost 4, with 10 bases in between. This CDR3 has 15 amino acids. The CDR3, as DNA: TGCGCCAGCAGCCAAGTACCGGTCCGCACCGGGGAGCTGTTTTTT. Amino acids: CASSQVPVRTGELFF.

This rearrangement joins TRBV20-1 to TRBJ2-7, with TRBD1 matching 7 bases. This CDR3 contains 15 residues. The germline V gene has CDR1 DFQATT and CDR2 SNEGSKA (reference sequence). Trimming cost V 3 bases and J 7 bases; bases outside gene matches: 15. CDR3 nucleotide sequence: TGCAGTGCTAGGGCTGACACAGGGGACCGGGGTGAGCAGTACTTC. Translating it yields CSARADTGDRGEQYF.

This clonotype was recorded a few times. The chain links TRBV4-1 to TRBJ2-3, with TRBD1 as a possible D gene (7 bases). The length of the CDR3 is 15 residues. Germline lookup yields CDR1 MGHRA and CDR2 YSYEKL. Trimming stripped 6 bases from V and 5 bases from J, with 18 bases between. The CDR3 DNA reads as TGCGCCAGCAGTCCGACTAGGGGGCTCATAGATACGCAGTATTTT. Protein: CASSPTRGLIDTQYF.

This chain connects TRBV18 to TRBJ1-6; tentative D call: TRBD1 (5 bases). V was cut by 1 base and J by 7 bases, with 8 bases left in between. The CDR3 loop spans 14 amino acids. Germline V CDR1 and CDR2: KGHSH, LQKENI. CDR3 nucleotides: TGTGCCAGCTCACCACAGGGGAGCAATTCACCCCTCCACTTT. Translation gives CASSPQGSNSPLHF.

This clonotype has at least ten counts. The V call is TRBV11-2, the J call TRBJ2-3, with a possible D match to TRBD1 (6 bases). The CDR3 spans 15 residues. V was clipped by 0 bases and J by 3 bases, with 10 bases between them. Germline CDR1 and CDR2: SGHAT and FQNNGV. The CDR3 DNA follows: TGTGCCAGCAGCTTAGAATATAGGGGGACAGATACGCAGTATTTT. It specifies CASSLEYRGTDTQYF.

A few counts support this clonotype. V usage is TRBV7-9 and J usage is TRBJ1-5, with D possibly being TRBD1 (5 bases). CDR3 length: 15 residues. The germline V gene has CDR1 SEHNR and CDR2 FQNEAQ (reference sequence). Trimming took 7 bases from V and 0 from J, leaving 13 bases between them. The CDR3 is CASTPGDDSNQPQHF. For the CDR3, the DNA is TGTGCCAGCACCCCGGGGGATGATAGCAATCAGCCCCAGCATTTT.

This clonotype was counted ten times or more. CDR3 coding DNA: TGTGCCAGCAGTCCAGGCGGGACAGGGAGGGCTGAAGCTTTCTTT. Protein sequence: CASSPGGTGRAEAFF. The genes are TRBV28 and TRBJ1-1, with 9 bases identical to TRBD1. Germline lookup yields CDR1 MDHEN and CDR2 SYDVKM. V shed 5 bases and J 6 bases; nucleotides not matched to a gene: 10. There are 15 residues in the CDR3.

The gene calls are TRBV5-6 and TRBJ2-3; D is ambiguous. Per germline, CDR1 SGHDT and CDR2 YYEEEE. Trimming left V 1 base short and J 3 bases short, with 15 bases between. The CDR3 is 16 amino acids. The CDR3 spells CASSLLAPGGTDTQYF. CDR3 nucleotide sequence: TGTGCCAGCAGCTTGTTGGCACCAGGTGGGACAGATACGCAGTATTTT.

The gene calls are TRBV20-1 and TRBJ2-1; D may be TRBD2 (6 bases). The germline CDR1 and CDR2 sequences are DFQATT and SNEGSKA (reference sequence). The CDR3 consists of 11 residues. The V gene lost 3 bases and the J gene lost 10 bases, with 10 bases spanning the gap. The CDR3: CSASSGGEQFF. CDR3 in DNA: TGCAGTGCTAGTAGCGGCGGGGAGCAGTTCTTC.

This clonotype appeared many times. The CDR3 nucleotides read TGCAGCGTTAGGGTCCCACCCTATGGCTACACCTTC. Translation gives CSVRVPPYGYTF. V usage is TRBV29-1 and J usage is TRBJ1-2; D ambiguous. This CDR3 has 12 amino acids. CDR1 and CDR2 (germline): SQVTM, ANQGSEA. Trimming stripped 5 bases from V and 4 bases from J, with 11 bases between.

The rearrangement uses TRBV6-5 and TRBJ2-7; TRBD1 might be the D (6 bases). CDR1 is MNHEY, CDR2 SVGAGI, per germline. Trimming took off 7 bases at V and 2 bases at J, with 21 bases between the two ends. The CDR3 contains 16 residues. CDR3 protein: CASKKGTSGFTYEQYF. The CDR3 region has the DNA TGTGCCAGCAAAAAAGGGACATCGGGATTTACCTACGAGCAGTACTTC.

The chain carries TRBV20-1 and TRBJ1-5, with D perhaps matching TRBD1 (6 bases). CDR1 is DFQATT, CDR2 SNEGSKA, per germline (reference sequence). V dropped 5 bases and J dropped 0 bases, with 17 bases sitting between them. The CDR3 is made up of 16 amino acids. DNA of the CDR3: TGCAGTGCTTTTCCTTCAGGGGCGGGTAGCAATCAGCCCCAGCATTTT. It translates to CSAFPSGAGSNQPQHF.

This clonotype was detected a few times. This sequence joins TRBV18 and TRBJ2-5, with a tentative D call TRBD1 (5 bases). The germline V gene encodes CDR1 KGHSH and CDR2 LQKENI. The CDR3 runs to 15 residues. V lost 1 base and J 2 bases, leaving 11 bases between the germline ends. The CDR3 here is CASSPLQGTQETQYF. In DNA form, the CDR3 reads TGTGCCAGCTCACCACTTCAGGGTACGCAAGAGACCCAGTACTTC.

The genes are TRBV5-5 and TRBJ1-6, with no clear D. The CDR3 has 14 amino acids. Per germline, CDR1 SGHKS and CDR2 YYEKEE (reference sequence). V lost 1 base and J lost 6, with 8 bases in between. CDR3 protein: CASSLFTGNSPLHF. In DNA, the CDR3 is TGTGCCAGCAGCTTGTTTACCGGTAATTCACCCCTCCACTTT. Based on the CDR3 plus reference TRBV5-5 and TRBJ1-6, the full variable domain is DAGVTQSPTHLIKTRGQQVTLRCSPISGHKSVSWYQQVLGQGPQFIFQYYEKEERGRGNFPDRFSARQFPNYSSELNVNALLLGDSALYLCASSLFTGNSPLHFGNGTRLTVT.

There are a few counts of this clonotype. The chain carries TRBV6-5 and TRBJ2-3; tentatively, D is TRBD2 (7 bases). V was shortened by 6 bases and J by 0 bases, with 16 bases between the two germline ends. This CDR3 contains 16 residues. CDR1 MNHEY and CDR2 SVGAGI come from the germline V gene. In nucleotides, the CDR3 is TGTGCCAGCAGCTGGCAACGGGGGGCTAGCACAGATACGCAGTATTTT. It encodes CASSWQRGASTDTQYF.